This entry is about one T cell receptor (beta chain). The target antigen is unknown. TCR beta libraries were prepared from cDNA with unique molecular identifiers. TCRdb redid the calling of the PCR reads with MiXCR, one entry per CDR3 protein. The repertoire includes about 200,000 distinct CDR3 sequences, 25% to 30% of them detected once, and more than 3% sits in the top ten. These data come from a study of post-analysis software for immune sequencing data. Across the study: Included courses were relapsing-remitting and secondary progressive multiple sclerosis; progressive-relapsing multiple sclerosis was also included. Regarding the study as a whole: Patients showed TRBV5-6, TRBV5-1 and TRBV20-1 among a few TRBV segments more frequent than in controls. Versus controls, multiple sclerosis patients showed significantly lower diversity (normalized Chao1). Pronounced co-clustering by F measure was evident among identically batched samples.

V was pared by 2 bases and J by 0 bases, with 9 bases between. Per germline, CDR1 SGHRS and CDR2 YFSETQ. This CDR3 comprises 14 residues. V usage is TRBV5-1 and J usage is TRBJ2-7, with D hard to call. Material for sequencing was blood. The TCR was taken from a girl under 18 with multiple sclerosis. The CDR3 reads CASSFNHDSYEQYF. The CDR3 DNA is TGCGCCAGCAGCTTCAACCACGACTCCTACGAGCAGTACTTC.